The clone carrying this T cell receptor beta chain appeared a few times. Using immunoSEQ multiplex PCR, the repertoire was profiled, and TCRdb retains in-frame clones only, with some absent. The sample has 91,000 or so clones, about 96% seen once; the top ten hold 0.26%. The sample belongs to a study of technical replicates of blood from several donors. Per the germline V gene, CDR1 is SQVTM and CDR2 is ANQGSEA. The CDR3 runs to 12 residues. Deletions cut 7 bases from V and 0 bases from J, with 9 bases between. The specimen was T cells isolated from PBMCs. The chain employs TRBV29-1 and TRBJ1-1; D gene uncertain. This clonotype originated in a human donor in good health. The CDR3 protein is CSAGFMNTEAFF. The CDR3 DNA follows: TGCAGCGCCGGGTTCATGAACACTGAAGCTTTCTTT.